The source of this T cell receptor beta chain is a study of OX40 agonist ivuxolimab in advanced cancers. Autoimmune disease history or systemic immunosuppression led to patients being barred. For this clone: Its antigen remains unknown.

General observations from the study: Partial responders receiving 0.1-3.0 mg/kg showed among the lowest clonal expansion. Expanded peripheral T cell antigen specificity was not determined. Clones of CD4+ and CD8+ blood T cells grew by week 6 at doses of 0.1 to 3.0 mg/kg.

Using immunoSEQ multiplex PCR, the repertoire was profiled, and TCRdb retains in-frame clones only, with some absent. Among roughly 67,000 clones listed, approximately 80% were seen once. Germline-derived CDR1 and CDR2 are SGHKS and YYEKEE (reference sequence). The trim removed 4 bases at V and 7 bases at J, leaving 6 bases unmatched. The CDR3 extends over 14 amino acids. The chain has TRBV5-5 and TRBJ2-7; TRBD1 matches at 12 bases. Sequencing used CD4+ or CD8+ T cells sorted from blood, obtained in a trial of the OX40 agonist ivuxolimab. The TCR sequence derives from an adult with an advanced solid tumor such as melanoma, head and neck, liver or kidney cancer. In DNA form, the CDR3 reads TGTGCCAGCAGCCCGGGACAGGGGGCGAAAGAGCAGTACTTC. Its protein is CASSPGQGAKEQYF.